Presented here are 14 T cell receptor beta chains from one specimen sequenced in a study of cytomegalovirus exposure and HLA in healthy donors. PCR was performed using 60 Vbeta and 13 Jbeta primers. The method was immunoSEQ multiplex PCR; TCRdb's version includes in-frame clones alone and lacks a portion of them. The sample holds over 130,000 clones, more than 65% seen once. Sequencing input: PBMCs. The receptors stem from a woman aged 25 to 39 in good health and CMV-seronegative.

V usage is TRBV19 and J usage is TRBJ1-2; 7 nucleotides align to TRBD1. The CDR3 is 17 residues long. The germline gives CDR1 LNHDA, CDR2 SQIVND (reference sequence). V was clipped by 7 bases and J by 4 bases; unmatched bases: 18. Here the CDR3 DNA reads TGTGCCAGTATTGGAGCGGCAGGGGGTAAGATTGCCTATGGCTACACCTTC. Translated, it gives CASIGAAGGKIAYGYTF. Looking up the rest from reference TRBV19 and TRBJ1-2 gives the full variable domain: DGGITQSPKYLFRKEGQNVTLSCEQNLNHDAMYWYRQDPGQGLRLIYYSQIVNDFQKGDIAEGYSVSREKKESFPLTVTSAQKNPTAFYLCASIGAAGGKIAYGYTFGSGTRLTVV.

The chain uses TRBV6-5 and TRBJ1-5, with 7 nucleotides matching TRBD1. The CDR3 has 14 residues. V lost 7 bases to trimming and J lost 3 bases; unmatched junction nucleotides: 6. Germline V gene sequence: CDR1 MNHEY, CDR2 SVGAGI. The CDR3 sequence: CASMRQGTNQPQHF. CDR3 in DNA: TGTGCCAGCATGAGACAGGGTACCAATCAGCCCCAGCATTTT.

The chain couples TRBV19 to TRBJ2-5; tentative D call: TRBD1 (6 bases). The V and J ends lost 6 bases and 4 bases respectively, with 12 bases between them. The CDR3 totals 13 residues. The germline V gene encodes CDR1 LNHDA and CDR2 SQIVND (reference sequence). The CDR3 nucleotides are TGTGCCAGTAGCCAAGGGGGAGCAGAGACCCAGTACTTC. It codes for CASSQGGAETQYF.

Here the CDR3 DNA reads TGTGCCAGCAGCGGGGGACTAGCGGGAGACACCGGGGAGCTGTTTTTT. As protein: CASSGGLAGDTGELFF. The chain recombines TRBV7-8 with TRBJ2-2; 14 bases line up with TRBD2. CDR1 and CDR2 (germline): SGHVS, FQNEAQ. CDR3 length equals 16 residues. The V gene end was trimmed by 5 bases and the J gene end by 3 bases; junction bases not matched to a gene: 2. Full variable domain (remainder filled in from reference TRBV7-8 and TRBJ2-2): GAGVSQSPRYKVAKRGQDVALRCDPISGHVSLFWYQQALGQGPEFLTYFQNEAQLDKSGLPSDRFFAERPEGSVSTLKIQRTQQEDSAVYLCASSGGLAGDTGELFFGEGSRLTVL.

The genes are TRBV19 and TRBJ1-2, with 10 bases lining up with TRBD1. The germline V gene encodes CDR1 LNHDA and CDR2 SQIVND (reference sequence). V lost 6 bases and J lost 0; bases outside the gene matches: 1. This CDR3 region has 14 residues. The CDR3 here is CASSGTGANYGYTF. The DNA for the CDR3 is TGTGCCAGTAGCGGGACAGGGGCTAACTATGGCTACACCTTC.

The chain couples TRBV18 to TRBJ2-7, with TRBD2 identical over 9 bases. In germline, CDR1 is KGHSH, CDR2 LQKENI. CDR3 length equals 14 residues. J gave up 0 bases and V 4 bases, and 1 base lay outside the gene matches. CDR3: CASSQTSGSYEQYF. The CDR3 DNA sequence: TGTGCCAGCTCACAGACTAGCGGCTCCTACGAGCAGTACTTC.

This sequence joins TRBV4-1 and TRBJ2-3; 12 positions agree with TRBD1. The germline CDR1 and CDR2 sequences are MGHRA and YSYEKL. This CDR3 contains 16 residues. V gave up 1 base and J gave up 7 bases; unmatched junction bases: 6. CDR3 sequence reads: CASSQGWGQGAYTQYF. In nucleotides, the CDR3 is TGCGCCAGCAGCCAAGGTTGGGGACAGGGGGCGTATACGCAGTATTTT.

This clone was counted once. This chain joins TRBV7-3 and TRBJ2-1; 7 nucleotides align to TRBD1. The CDR3 runs 15 residues. The J segment lost 4 bases and the V segment lost 5 bases, leaving 8 bases of the junction unmatched. Per germline, CDR1 SGHTA and CDR2 FQGTGA. DNA of the CDR3: TGTGCCAGCAGCCAGGGACAGCCCCCGTACAATGAGCAGTTCTTC. Amino acids: CASSQGQPPYNEQFF.

This clone was found a few times. J is TRBJ2-5 and V is TRBV27; 9 bases line up with TRBD2. This CDR3 comprises 17 residues. V lost 1 base to trimming and J lost 3 bases; unmatched junction nucleotides: 9. Germline-derived CDR1 and CDR2 are MNHEY and SMNVEV (reference sequence). CDR3 bases: TGTGCCAGCAGTTTATTTAGCGGGGGCGTCTCCAAAGAGACCCAGTACTTC. Its protein is CASSLFSGGVSKETQYF.

The sample holds a few counts of this clone. The rearrangement links TRBV20-1 to TRBJ2-7; D uncertain. CDR1 DFQATT and CDR2 SNEGSKA come from the germline V gene (reference sequence). This CDR3 is built from 11 residues. The ends were cut back, 8 bases at V and 6 bases at J, with 14 bases in the middle. CDR3 amino acids: CSKQSGREQYF. Here the CDR3 DNA reads TGCAGTAAACAGTCCGGTCGCGAGCAGTACTTC.

This clone has only a few counts. The chain uses TRBV7-6 and TRBJ2-5, with TRBD1 identical over 12 bases. Germline V gives CDR1 SGHVS, CDR2 FNYEAQ. Trimming took 4 bases from V and 5 from J; bases not matched to a gene: 14. This CDR3 is 18 amino acids long. The CDR3 nucleotides read TGTGCCAGCAGCTCGTTTCACAAGGGACAGGGGGCTTGGGAGACCCAGTACTTC. It encodes CASSSFHKGQGAWETQYF. Full variable domain (outside the CDR3, taken from reference TRBV7-6 and TRBJ2-5): GAGVSQSPRYKVTKRGQDVALRCDPISGHVSLYWYRQALGQGPEFLTYFNYEAQQDKSGLPNDRFSAERPEGSISTLTIQRTEQRDSAMYRCASSSFHKGQGAWETQYFGPGTRLLVL.

This clone was recorded only once. The rearrangement uses TRBV28 and TRBJ1-2, with D possibly TRBD1 on 5 matching bases. This CDR3 comprises 17 residues. Trimming took 3 bases from V and 8 from J, leaving 25 bases between them. Germline V gene lookup returns CDR1 MDHEN and CDR2 SYDVKM. The CDR3 sequence is CASSFRRGRGPVEGYTF. The CDR3 nucleotides are TGTGCCAGCAGTTTTAGGAGAGGGAGGGGCCCCGTTGAGGGCTACACCTTC.

CDR3 sequence: CASSFQGAGGSPLHF. The CDR3 nucleotides are TGTGCCAGCAGTTTCCAGGGGGCTGGTGGCTCACCCCTCCACTTT. The chain uses TRBV7-2 and TRBJ1-6, with TRBD1 matching over 8 bases. With 6 bases clipped from V and 10 bases from J, the junction kept 11 bases outside the gene matches. The CDR3 consists of 15 residues. Germline lookup yields CDR1 SGHTA and CDR2 FQGNSA.

The V gene is TRBV6-5, the J gene TRBJ1-1; D possibly corresponds to TRBD1 (6 bases). CDR1 and CDR2 from the germline V gene are MNHEY and SVGAGI. The CDR3 sequence is 13 residues long. V lost 5 bases and J 6 bases, leaving 13 bases between the germline ends. CDR3 coding DNA: TGTGCCAGCAGTAGAGTAGGGGGTGCTGAAGCTTTCTTT. Protein sequence: CASSRVGGAEAFF.